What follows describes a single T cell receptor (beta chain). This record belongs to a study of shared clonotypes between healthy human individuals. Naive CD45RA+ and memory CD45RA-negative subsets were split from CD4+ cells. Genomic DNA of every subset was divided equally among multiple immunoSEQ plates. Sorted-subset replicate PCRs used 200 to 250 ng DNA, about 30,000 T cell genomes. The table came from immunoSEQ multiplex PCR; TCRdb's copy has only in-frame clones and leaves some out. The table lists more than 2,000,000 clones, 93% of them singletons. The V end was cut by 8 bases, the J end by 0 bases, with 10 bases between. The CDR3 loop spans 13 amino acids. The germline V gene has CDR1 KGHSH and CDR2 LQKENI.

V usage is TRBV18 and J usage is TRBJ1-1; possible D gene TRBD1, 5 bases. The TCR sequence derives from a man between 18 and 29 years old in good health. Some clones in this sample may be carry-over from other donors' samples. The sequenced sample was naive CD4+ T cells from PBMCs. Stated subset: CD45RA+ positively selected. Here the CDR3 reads CASTGTVNTEAFF. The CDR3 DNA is TGTGCCAGCACGGGGACGGTGAACACTGAAGCTTTCTTT.